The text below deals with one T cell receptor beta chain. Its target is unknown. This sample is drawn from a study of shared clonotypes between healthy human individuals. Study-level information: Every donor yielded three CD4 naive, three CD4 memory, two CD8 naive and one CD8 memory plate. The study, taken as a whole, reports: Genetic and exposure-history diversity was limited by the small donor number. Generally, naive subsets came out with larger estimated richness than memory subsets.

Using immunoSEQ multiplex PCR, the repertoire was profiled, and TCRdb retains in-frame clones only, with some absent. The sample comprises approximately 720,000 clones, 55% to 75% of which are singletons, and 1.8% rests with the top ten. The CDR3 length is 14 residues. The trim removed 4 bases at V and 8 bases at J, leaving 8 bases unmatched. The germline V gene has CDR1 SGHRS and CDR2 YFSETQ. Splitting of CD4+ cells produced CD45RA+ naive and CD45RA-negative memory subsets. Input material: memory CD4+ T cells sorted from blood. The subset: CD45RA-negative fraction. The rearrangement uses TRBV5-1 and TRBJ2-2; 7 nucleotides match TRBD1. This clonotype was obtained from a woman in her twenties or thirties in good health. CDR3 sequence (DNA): TGCGCCAGCAGCCCCGTAAGGGGGCGAGGGGAGCTGTTTTTT. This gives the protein CASSPVRGRGELFF. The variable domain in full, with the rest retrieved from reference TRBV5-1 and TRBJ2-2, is KAGVTQTPRYLIKTRGQQVTLSCSPISGHRSVSWYQQTPGQGLQFLFEYFSETQRNKGNFPGRFSGRQFSNSRSEMNVSTLELGDSALYLCASSPVRGRGELFFGEGSRLTVL.